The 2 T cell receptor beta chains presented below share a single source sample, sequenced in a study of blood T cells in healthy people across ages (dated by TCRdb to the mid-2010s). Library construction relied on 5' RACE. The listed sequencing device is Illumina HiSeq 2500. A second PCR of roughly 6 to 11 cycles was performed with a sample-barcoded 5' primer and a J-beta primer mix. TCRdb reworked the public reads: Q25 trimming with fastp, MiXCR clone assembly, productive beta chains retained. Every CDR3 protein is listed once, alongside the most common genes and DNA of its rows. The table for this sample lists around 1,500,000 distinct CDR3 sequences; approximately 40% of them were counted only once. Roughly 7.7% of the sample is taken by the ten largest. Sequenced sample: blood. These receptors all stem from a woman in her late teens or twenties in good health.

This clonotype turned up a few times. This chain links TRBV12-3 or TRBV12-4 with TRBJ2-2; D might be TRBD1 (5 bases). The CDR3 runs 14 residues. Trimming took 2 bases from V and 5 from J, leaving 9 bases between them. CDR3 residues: CASSLQGRTGELFF. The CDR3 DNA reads TGTGCCAGCAGTTTACAGGGTCGGACCGGGGAGCTGTTTTTT.

This CDR3 is CASRYTQNTDTQYF. The CDR3 bases are TGTGCCAGCAGATATACACAGAACACAGATACGCAGTATTTT. The chain carries TRBV6-5 and TRBJ2-3; D not resolved. The V gene lost 6 bases and the J gene lost 2 bases, with 12 bases spanning the gap. CDR3 size: 14 residues. The germline V gene encodes CDR1 MNHEY and CDR2 SVGAGI.